One T cell receptor (beta chain) is described in this entry. Its matching antigen is unknown. Other DNA sequences in the same sample also yield this CDR3. Time point noted: week 47, end of study. Every vaccination contained 300 ug of the mutant IDH1 20-mer peptide and was paired with topical imiquimod. This sample stems from a study of a mutant IDH1 vaccine in newly diagnosed glioma. Study information: Patients were pretreated with radiotherapy, temozolomide, or both, mostly both.

Profiled with immunoSEQ multiplex PCR; TCRdb holds only in-frame clones, not every one. In the table there are about 67,000 clones, roughly 87% of which are singletons. Germline V gene data show CDR1 as DFQATT and CDR2 as SNEGSKA (reference sequence). The V end lost 2 bases, the J end lost 2 bases, and 0 bases lay between the germline ends. This CDR3 is built from 10 residues. Sequencing used PBMCs, obtained from a glioma patient whose treatment included an IDH1 peptide vaccine. This chain joins TRBV20-1 and TRBJ2-5; D is unresolved. This sequence was found in a young man with glioma. The DNA for the CDR3 is TGCAGTGCTAGACAAGAGACCCAGTACTTC. Protein product: CSARQETQYF.